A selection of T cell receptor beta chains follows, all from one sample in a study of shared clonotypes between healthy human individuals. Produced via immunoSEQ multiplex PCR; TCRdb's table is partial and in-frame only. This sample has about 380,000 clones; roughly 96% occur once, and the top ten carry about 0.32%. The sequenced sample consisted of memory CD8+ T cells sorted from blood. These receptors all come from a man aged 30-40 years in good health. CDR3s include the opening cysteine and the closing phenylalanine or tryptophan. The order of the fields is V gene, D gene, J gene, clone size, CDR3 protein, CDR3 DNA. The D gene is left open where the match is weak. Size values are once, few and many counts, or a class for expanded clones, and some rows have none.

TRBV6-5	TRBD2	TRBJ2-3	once	CASTRTSGRPDTQYF	TGTGCCAGCACTAGGACTAGCGGGAGGCCAGATACGCAGTATTTT
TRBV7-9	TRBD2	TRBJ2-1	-	CASSTTLAGALTSNNEQFF	TGTGCCAGCAGCACCACACTAGCGGGAGCCCTCACAAGCAACAATGAGCAGTTCTTC
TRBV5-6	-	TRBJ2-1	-	CASILRDSYNEQFF	TGTGCCAGCATCCTGCGGGACTCCTACAATGAGCAGTTCTTC
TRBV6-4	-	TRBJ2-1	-	CASSDYRNEQFF	TGTGCCAGCAGTGACTACCGCAATGAGCAGTTCTTC
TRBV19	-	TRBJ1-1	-	CASSLFGADARKEAFF	TGTGCCAGTAGTCTATTTGGAGCGGACGCCAGAAAGGAAGCTTTCTTT
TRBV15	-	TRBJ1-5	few	CATSRLGAGQPQHF	TGTGCCACCAGCAGATTGGGGGCGGGTCAGCCCCAGCATTTT
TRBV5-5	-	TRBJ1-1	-	CASSVYSEAFF	TGTGCCAGCAGCGTTTACAGTGAAGCTTTCTTT
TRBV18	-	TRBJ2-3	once	CASSPRVGQDTQYF	TGTGCCAGCTCACCCCGTGTGGGGCAAGATACGCAGTATTTT
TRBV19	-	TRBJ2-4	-	CASSIVPDIQYF	TGTGCCAGTAGTATAGTCCCGGACATTCAGTACTTC
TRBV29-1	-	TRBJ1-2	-	CSVEDTGRRGFF	TGCAGCGTTGAAGATACAGGGCGGCGGGGATTCTTC
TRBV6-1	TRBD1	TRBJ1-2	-	CATRTGNYGYTF	TGTGCCACCCGGACAGGGAACTATGGCTACACCTTC
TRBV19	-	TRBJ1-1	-	CASRAGRNTEAFF	TGTGCCAGTAGGGCAGGACGTAACACTGAAGCTTTCTTT
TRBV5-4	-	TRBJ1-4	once	CASSFSGSREKLFF	TGTGCCAGCAGCTTCTCAGGGAGTCGGGAAAAACTGTTTTTT
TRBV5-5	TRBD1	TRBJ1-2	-	CASSPTTGNYGYTF	TGTGCCAGCAGCCCCACGACAGGGAACTATGGCTACACCTTC
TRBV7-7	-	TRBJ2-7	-	CASSPGLVGGEQYF	TGTGCTAGCAGCCCAGGACTTGTGGGGGGCGAGCAGTACTTC
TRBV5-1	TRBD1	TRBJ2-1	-	CASSLVSGGNEQFF	TGCGCCAGCAGCTTGGTTTCAGGGGGCAATGAGCAGTTCTTC
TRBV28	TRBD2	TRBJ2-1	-	CASSGLADNNEQFF	TGTGCCAGTTCGGGACTAGCGGACAACAATGAGCAGTTCTTC
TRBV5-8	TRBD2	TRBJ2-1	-	CASSRLPTGTKVNEQFF	TGTGCCAGCAGCCGCCTCCCGACCGGGACTAAAGTAAATGAGCAGTTCTTC
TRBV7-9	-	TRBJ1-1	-	CASSSPFFGPEYTEAFF	TGTGCCAGCAGCTCCCCATTTTTTGGGCCCGAATACACTGAAGCTTTCTTT
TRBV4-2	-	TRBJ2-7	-	CASSQVTSSYEQYF	TGTGCCAGCAGCCAAGTTACTAGCTCCTACGAGCAGTACTTC
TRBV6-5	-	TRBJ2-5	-	CASSYRGEETQYF	TGTGCCAGCAGTTACAGGGGGGAAGAGACCCAGTACTTC
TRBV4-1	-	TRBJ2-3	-	CASSQTGAVANTQYF	TGCGCCAGCAGCCAAACAGGAGCCGTAGCGAATACGCAGTATTTT
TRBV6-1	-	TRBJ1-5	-	CASSDWGQPQHF	TGTGCCAGCAGTGACTGGGGGCAGCCCCAGCATTTT
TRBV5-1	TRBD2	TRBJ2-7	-	CASSLVGLGGRATYEQYF	TGCGCCAGCAGCTTGGTGGGTCTGGGCGGGAGGGCCACCTACGAGCAGTACTTC
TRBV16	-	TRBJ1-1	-	CASSQSTGYDRWNTEAFF	TGTGCCAGCAGCCAATCGACAGGTTATGACAGGTGGAACACTGAAGCTTTCTTT
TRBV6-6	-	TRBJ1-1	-	CASTRGRAPGTEAFF	TGTGCCAGCACTCGGGGGCGGGCTCCTGGCACTGAAGCTTTCTTT
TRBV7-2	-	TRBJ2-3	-	CASSLRPPQRTDTQYF	TGTGCCAGCAGCTTAAGGCCTCCCCAACGCACAGATACGCAGTATTTT
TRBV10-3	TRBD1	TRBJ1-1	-	CAISTGGRGTEAFF	TGTGCCATCAGTACAGGGGGTCGGGGCACTGAAGCTTTCTTT
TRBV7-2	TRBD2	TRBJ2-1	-	CASSLAGGRAYNEQFF	TGTGCCAGCAGCTTAGCGGGCGGGAGGGCCTACAATGAGCAGTTCTTC
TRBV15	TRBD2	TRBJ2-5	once	CATSRDGISGSLETQYF	TGTGCCACCAGCAGAGATGGGATTAGCGGGAGTCTTGAGACCCAGTACTTC
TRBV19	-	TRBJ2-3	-	CASSRRDVDTQYF	TGTGCCAGTAGTAGAAGGGATGTAGATACGCAGTATTTT
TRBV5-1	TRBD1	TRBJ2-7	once	CASSLHWTGSYEQYF	TGCGCCAGCAGCTTGCATTGGACAGGGTCCTACGAGCAGTACTTC
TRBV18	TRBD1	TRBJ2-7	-	CASSPRIRGQGADREYF	TGTGCCAGCTCACCACGAATCCGGGGACAGGGAGCAGATAGGGAGTACTTC
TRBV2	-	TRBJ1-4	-	CASSREQGLNEKLFF	TGTGCCAGCAGTCGGGAGCAGGGACTTAATGAAAAACTGTTTTTT
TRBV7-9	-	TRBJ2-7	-	CASSLAPGSSYEQYF	TGTGCCAGCAGCTTAGCTCCCGGGAGCTCCTACGAGCAGTACTTC
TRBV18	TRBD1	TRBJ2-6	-	CASSQGAPSSGANVLTF	TGTGCCAGCTCACAGGGGGCCCCCAGCTCTGGGGCCAACGTCCTGACTTTC
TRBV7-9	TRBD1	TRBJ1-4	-	CASSKGQGVRELFF	TGTGCCAGCAGCAAAGGACAGGGCGTTAGGGAACTGTTTTTT
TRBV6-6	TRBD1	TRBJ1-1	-	CASRTGGSHTEAFF	TGTGCCAGCAGGACAGGGGGCTCTCACACTGAAGCTTTCTTT
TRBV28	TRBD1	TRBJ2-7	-	CASSVQGVLTYEQYF	TGTGCCAGCAGTGTACAGGGGGTCTTAACCTACGAGCAGTACTTC
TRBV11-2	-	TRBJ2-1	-	CASSLRGSGYHEQFF	TGTGCCAGCAGCCTACGGGGGTCCGGGTACCATGAGCAGTTCTTC
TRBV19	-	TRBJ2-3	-	CASSITLTTDTQYF	TGTGCCAGTAGTATAACCCTAACCACAGATACGCAGTATTTT
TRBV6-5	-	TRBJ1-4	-	CASSSTQGWGEKLFF	TGTGCCAGCAGCTCTACACAGGGATGGGGCGAAAAACTGTTTTTT
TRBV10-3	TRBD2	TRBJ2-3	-	CAISEGTSGSTDTQYF	TGTGCCATCAGTGAAGGGACTAGCGGAAGCACAGATACGCAGTATTTT
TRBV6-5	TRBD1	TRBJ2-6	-	CASSSGGAGANVLTF	TGTGCCAGCAGTTCAGGGGGCGCTGGGGCCAACGTCCTGACTTTC
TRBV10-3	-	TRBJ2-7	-	CAISESGEQYF	TGTGCCATCAGTGAGTCAGGGGAGCAGTACTTC
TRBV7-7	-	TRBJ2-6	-	CASSPGHISGANVLTF	TGTGCTAGCAGCCCGGGACACATCTCTGGGGCCAACGTCCTGACTTTC
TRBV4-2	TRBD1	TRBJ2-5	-	CASSRSRDRGETQYF	TGTGCCAGCAGCCGAAGCCGGGACAGGGGGGAGACCCAGTACTTC
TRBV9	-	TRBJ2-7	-	CASSPTGSYEQYF	TGTGCCAGCAGCCCGACAGGCTCCTACGAGCAGTACTTC
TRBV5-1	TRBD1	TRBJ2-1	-	CASSFRTGGSREQFF	TGCGCCAGCAGCTTTAGGACAGGGGGCTCTCGGGAGCAGTTCTTC
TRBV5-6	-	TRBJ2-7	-	CASSLASTYEQYF	TGTGCCAGCAGCTTGGCTAGCACCTACGAGCAGTACTTC
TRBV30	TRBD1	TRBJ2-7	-	CAWSYIVAGGYEQYF	TGTGCCTGGAGTTATATTGTAGCAGGGGGCTACGAGCAGTACTTC
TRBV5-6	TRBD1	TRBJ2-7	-	CASSLGPDPDREVNEQYF	TGTGCCAGCAGCTTGGGCCCCGATCCGGACAGGGAGGTCAACGAGCAGTACTTC
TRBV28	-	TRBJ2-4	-	CASSLAGAKNIQYF	TGTGCCAGCAGTTTAGCGGGAGCCAAAAACATTCAGTACTTC
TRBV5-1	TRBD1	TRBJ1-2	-	CASSNLLSGTGTGGYTF	TGCGCCAGCAGCAACCTTTTATCCGGGACAGGGACTGGTGGCTACACCTTC
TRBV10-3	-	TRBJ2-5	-	CAISEEGLGQETQYF	TGTGCCATCAGTGAGGAGGGGTTAGGGCAAGAGACCCAGTACTTC
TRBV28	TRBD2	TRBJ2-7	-	CASRRLAGENAYEQYF	TGTGCCAGCAGGCGACTAGCGGGAGAGAACGCCTACGAGCAGTACTTC
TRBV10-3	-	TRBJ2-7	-	CAISEPQRTIVSEQYF	TGTGCCATCAGTGAGCCCCAGCGGACAATTGTCTCCGAGCAGTACTTC
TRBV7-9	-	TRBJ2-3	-	CASSLGLIRDDGDTQYF	TGTGCCAGCAGCTTAGGGTTGATCCGCGATGATGGAGATACGCAGTATTTT
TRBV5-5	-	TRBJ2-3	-	CASSLTIRGTDTQYF	TGTGCCAGCAGCTTGACTATCCGAGGCACAGATACGCAGTATTTT
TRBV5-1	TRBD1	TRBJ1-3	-	CASSLQGAGNTIYF	TGTGCCAGCAGCTTACAGGGGGCTGGAAACACCATATATTTT